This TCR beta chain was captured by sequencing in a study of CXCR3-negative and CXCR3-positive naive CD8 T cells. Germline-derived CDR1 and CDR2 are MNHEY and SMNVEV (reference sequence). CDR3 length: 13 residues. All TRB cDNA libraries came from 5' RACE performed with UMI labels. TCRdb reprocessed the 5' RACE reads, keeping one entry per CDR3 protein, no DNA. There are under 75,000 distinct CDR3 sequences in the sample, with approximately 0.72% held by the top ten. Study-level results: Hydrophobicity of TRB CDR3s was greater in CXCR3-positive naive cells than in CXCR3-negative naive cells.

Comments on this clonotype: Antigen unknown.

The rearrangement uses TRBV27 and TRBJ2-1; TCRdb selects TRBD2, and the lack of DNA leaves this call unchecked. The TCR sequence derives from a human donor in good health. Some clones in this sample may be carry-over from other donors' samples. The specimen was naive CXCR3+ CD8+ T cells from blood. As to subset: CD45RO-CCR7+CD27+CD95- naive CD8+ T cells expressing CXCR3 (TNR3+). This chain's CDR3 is CASSPDPGLGSIF.